The source of this T cell receptor (beta chain) is a study of T cells in localized non-small cell lung cancer. Only in-frame clones appear in the TCRdb table, and some are missing; sequencing was by immunoSEQ multiplex PCR. Of about 34,000 clones listed, roughly 94% are singletons. Looked up from germline, CDR1 is SGHTA and CDR2 is FQGNSA. V lost 1 base to trimming and J lost 2 bases, with 15 bases between them. The CDR3 length is 16 residues. Notes on this clone: The antigen is undetermined.

Study-wide results and caveats: Heterogeneity cannot be ruled out, as sequencing used one tumor region only. In uninvolved adjacent lung, T cell clonality reached its highest value, exceeding tumor. For the top 100 tumor clones, a median approximately 50 also appeared in adjacent lung.

The chain carries TRBV7-2 and TRBJ2-7, with D possibly matching TRBD2 (7 bases). The source of this sequence is a woman aged 35 to 70 with stage I lung adenocarcinoma. The sequences come from peripheral blood, collected before any cancer treatment. This CDR3 is CASSLGVGGPPYEQYF. Written as DNA, the CDR3 is TGTGCCAGCAGCTTAGGAGTGGGGGGGCCGCCCTACGAGCAGTACTTC. Combining the CDR3 with reference TRBV7-2 and TRBJ2-7 gives the whole variable domain GAGVSQSPSNKVTEKGKDVELRCDPISGHTALYWYRQSLGQGLEFLIYFQGNSAPDKSGLPSDRFSAERTGGSVSTLTIQRTQQEDSAVYLCASSLGVGGPPYEQYFGPGTRLTVT.